The T cell receptor (beta chain) under discussion was sequenced for a study of cytomegalovirus exposure and HLA in healthy donors. Method: immunoSEQ multiplex PCR; TCRdb's copy keeps in-frame clones and lacks some. The repertoire holds approximately 150,000 clones, about 83% seen once, with roughly 1.5% in the top ten. This TCR was sampled from a woman aged 25 to 39 in good health and CMV-seronegative. Sequencing was done on a sample of PBMCs.

The CDR3 reads CASSLEGTGGRHTF. The CDR3 nucleotides read TGCGCCAGCAGCTTGGAAGGGACAGGGGGCCGGCACACCTTC. The chain couples TRBV5-1 to TRBJ1-2; 12 nucleotides match TRBD1. Germline V gene data show CDR1 as SGHRS and CDR2 as YFSETQ. V trimming: 0 bases; J trimming: 12 bases; junction bases outside the gene matches: 6. The CDR3 has 14 residues. Full variable domain (rest looked up from reference TRBV5-1 and TRBJ1-2): KAGVTQTPRYLIKTRGQQVTLSCSPISGHRSVSWYQQTPGQGLQFLFEYFSETQRNKGNFPGRFSGRQFSNSRSEMNVSTLELGDSALYLCASSLEGTGGRHTFGSGTRLTVV.